Following are 10 T cell receptor beta chains from one sample sequenced in a study of control samples from healthy donors and cancer patients. TCRdb's table, derived via immunoSEQ multiplex PCR, lists solely in-frame clones and lacks some. The sample records around 110,000 clones, 80% to 90% being singletons. The sequenced sample consisted of PBMCs. These receptors came from a woman between 45 and 60 years old with colorectal cancer.

The CDR3 sequence: CAWSLGEGTEAFF. In DNA, the CDR3 is TGTGCCTGGAGCCTCGGAGAGGGCACTGAAGCTTTCTTT. The genes are TRBV30 and TRBJ1-1; D remains ambiguous. Germline V gene lookup returns CDR1 GTSNPN and CDR2 SVGIG (reference sequence). V lost 3 bases to trimming and J lost 4 bases, with 12 bases between them. The CDR3 totals 13 residues.

The rearrangement links TRBV19 to TRBJ1-5; D call uncertain. The germline V gene has CDR1 LNHDA and CDR2 SQIVND (reference sequence). The length of the CDR3 is 13 residues. Trimming pared 9 bases from V and 7 bases from J, leaving 16 bases between. This chain's CDR3 is CASRPPFAQPQHF. The CDR3 nucleotides read TGTGCCAGCAGGCCCCCCTTCGCACAGCCCCAGCATTTT.

This clone was detected once. The V gene is TRBV19, the J gene TRBJ1-1; no definite D call. Deletions cut 3 bases from V and 0 bases from J, with 14 bases between. Germline CDR1 reads LNHDA; CDR2 reads SQIVND (reference sequence). The CDR3 has 16 residues. The chain's CDR3 is CASSILFAEMNTEAFF. The DNA of the CDR3 is TGTGCCAGTAGTATTCTTTTCGCAGAGATGAACACTGAAGCTTTCTTT.

The chain links TRBV6-1 to TRBJ2-3, with 7 bases fitting TRBD1. V shed 0 bases and J 4 bases; nucleotides not matched to a gene: 1. Germline values: CDR1 MNHNS, CDR2 SASEGT. CDR3 length equals 14 residues. The CDR3 protein is CASSEATGPDTQYF. CDR3 nucleotides: TGTGCCAGCAGTGAAGCGACAGGGCCAGATACGCAGTATTTT.

J is TRBJ2-3 and V is TRBV27, with TRBD1 identical over 8 bases. Germline values: CDR1 MNHEY, CDR2 SMNVEV (reference sequence). V lost 5 bases to trimming and J lost 2 bases; unmatched junction nucleotides: 12. This CDR3 spans 17 amino acids. The CDR3 DNA reads as TGTGCCAGCAGTCATCCGGGACAGGAGACTTCCACAGATACGCAGTATTTT. Translation gives CASSHPGQETSTDTQYF.

This sequence joins TRBV2 and TRBJ2-7, with TRBD2 identical over 9 bases. From germline, CDR1 is SNHLY and CDR2 FYNNEI. The CDR3 is 13 residues long. Trimming cost V 5 bases and J 6 bases; bases outside gene matches: 5. CDR3 DNA: TGTGCCAGCAGTAGGACTAGCGTGGTCGAGCAGTACTTC. This codes for CASSRTSVVEQYF. Looking up the rest from reference TRBV2 and TRBJ2-7 gives the full variable domain: EPEVTQTPSHQVTQMGQEVILRCVPISNHLYFYWYRQILGQKVEFLVSFYNNEISEKSEIFDDQFSVERPDGSNFTLKIRSTKLEDSAMYFCASSRTSVVEQYFGPGTRLTVT.

The chain combines TRBV19 with TRBJ2-3; D is ambiguous. The germline V gene encodes CDR1 LNHDA and CDR2 SQIVND (reference sequence). Trimming pared 0 bases from V and 12 bases from J, leaving 16 bases between. The CDR3 covers 14 residues. The CDR3 DNA follows: TGTGCCAGTAGTATAGATATTGCTAGTTTATCTCAGTATTTT. It translates to CASSIDIASLSQYF.

The sample holds a few counts of this clone. The V call is TRBV9, the J call TRBJ2-7; 7 bases align to TRBD2. The CDR3 extends over 14 amino acids. Unmatched junction bases numbered 8, after V lost 2 bases and J lost 6 bases. Germline loops: CDR1 SGDLS, CDR2 YYNGEE. CDR3 in DNA: TGTGCCAGCAGCGTTAGCGGGCCGCCTGGCGAGCAGTACTTC. Translating gives CASSVSGPPGEQYF.

This chain links TRBV11-2 with TRBJ1-6, with D perhaps matching TRBD1 (6 bases). CDR3 size: 16 residues. Germline CDR1 SGHAT, CDR2 FQNNGV. The V end lost 5 bases, the J end lost 0 bases, and 11 bases lay between the germline ends. As DNA, the CDR3 is TGTGCCAGCAGCCTTCAGGGGACCTCCTATAATTCACCCCTCCACTTT. This translates into CASSLQGTSYNSPLHF. Filled out from reference TRBV11-2 and TRBJ1-6, the complete variable domain reads EAGVAQSPRYKIIEKRQSVAFWCNPISGHATLYWYQQILGQGPKLLIQFQNNGVVDDSQLPKDRFSAERLKGVDSTLKIQPAKLEDSAVYLCASSLQGTSYNSPLHFGNGTRLTVT.

This clone has a single count. The chain employs TRBV5-1 and TRBJ2-5; D is perhaps TRBD1 (6 bases). V lost 0 bases and J lost 5, with 14 bases in between. CDR1 and CDR2 (germline): SGHRS, YFSETQ. This CDR3 spans 15 amino acids. The CDR3 sequence is CASSLAQGRGETQYF. The CDR3 region has the DNA TGCGCCAGCAGCTTGGCACAGGGTAGGGGGGAGACCCAGTACTTC.